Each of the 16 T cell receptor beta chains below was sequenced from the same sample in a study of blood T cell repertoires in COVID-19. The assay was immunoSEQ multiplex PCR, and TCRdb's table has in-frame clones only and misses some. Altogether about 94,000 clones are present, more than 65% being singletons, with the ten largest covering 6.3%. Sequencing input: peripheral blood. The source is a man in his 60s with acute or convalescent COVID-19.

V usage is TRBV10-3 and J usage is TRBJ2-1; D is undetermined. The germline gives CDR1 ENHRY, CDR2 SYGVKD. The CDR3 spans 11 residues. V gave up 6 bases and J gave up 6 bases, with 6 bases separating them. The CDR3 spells CAISPGNEQFF. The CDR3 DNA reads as TGTGCCATCAGCCCAGGCAATGAGCAGTTCTTC.

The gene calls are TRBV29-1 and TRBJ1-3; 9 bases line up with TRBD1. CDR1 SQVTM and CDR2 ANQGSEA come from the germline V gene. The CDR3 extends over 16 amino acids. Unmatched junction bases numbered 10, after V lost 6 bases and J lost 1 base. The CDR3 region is CSVLNTGGISGNTIYF. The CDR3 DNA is TGCAGCGTCCTTAACACAGGGGGCATATCTGGAAACACCATATATTTT.

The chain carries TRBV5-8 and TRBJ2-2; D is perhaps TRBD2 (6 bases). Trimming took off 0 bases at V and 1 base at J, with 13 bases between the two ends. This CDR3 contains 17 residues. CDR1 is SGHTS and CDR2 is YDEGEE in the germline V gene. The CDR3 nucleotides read TGTGCCAGCAGCTTGGGCACGGAGGGCTTGAACACCGGGGAGCTGTTTTTT. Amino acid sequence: CASSLGTEGLNTGELFF.

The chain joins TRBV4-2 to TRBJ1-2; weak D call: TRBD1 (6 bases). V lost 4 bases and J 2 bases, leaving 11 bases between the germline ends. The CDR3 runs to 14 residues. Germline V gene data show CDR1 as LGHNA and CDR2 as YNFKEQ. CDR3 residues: CASSPGEGNYGYTF. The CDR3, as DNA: TGTGCCAGCAGCCCAGGGGAGGGAAACTATGGCTACACCTTC.

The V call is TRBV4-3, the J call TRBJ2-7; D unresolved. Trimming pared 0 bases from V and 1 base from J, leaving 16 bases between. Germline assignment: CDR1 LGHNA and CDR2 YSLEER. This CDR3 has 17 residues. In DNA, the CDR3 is TGCGCCAGCAGCCAAGAAACAGTCAGCCTTTGGTCCTACGAGCAGTACTTC. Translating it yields CASSQETVSLWSYEQYF.

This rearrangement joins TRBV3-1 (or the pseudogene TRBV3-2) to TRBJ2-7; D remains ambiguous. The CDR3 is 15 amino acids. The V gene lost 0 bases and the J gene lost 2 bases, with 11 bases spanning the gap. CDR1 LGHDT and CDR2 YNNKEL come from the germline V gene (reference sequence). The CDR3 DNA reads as TGTGCCAGCAGCCAAGATCTTTCGAGCCCCTACGAGCAGTACTTC. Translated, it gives CASSQDLSSPYEQYF.

The CDR3 DNA reads TGCGCCAGCAGCCAAGGTCTTACAGGGCTAACTAATGAAAAACTGTTTTTT. Protein: CASSQGLTGLTNEKLFF. V gene TRBV4-3 combines with J gene TRBJ1-4; the D gene is possibly TRBD1 (6 bases). Germline CDR1 reads LGHNA; CDR2 reads YSLEER. Trimming pared 1 base from V and 1 base from J, leaving 13 bases between. The CDR3 has 17 residues.

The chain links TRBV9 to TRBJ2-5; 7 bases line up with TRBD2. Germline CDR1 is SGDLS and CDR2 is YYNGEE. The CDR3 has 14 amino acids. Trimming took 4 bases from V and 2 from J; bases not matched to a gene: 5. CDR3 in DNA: TGTGCCAGCAGCTTCACTAGCGATCAAGAGACCCAGTACTTC. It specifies CASSFTSDQETQYF.

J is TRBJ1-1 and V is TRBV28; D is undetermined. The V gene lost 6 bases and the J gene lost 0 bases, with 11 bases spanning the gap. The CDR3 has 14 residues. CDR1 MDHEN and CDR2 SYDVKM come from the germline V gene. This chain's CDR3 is CASSLLSLNTEAFF. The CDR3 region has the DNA TGTGCCAGCAGCCTCCTAAGTTTGAACACTGAAGCTTTCTTT.

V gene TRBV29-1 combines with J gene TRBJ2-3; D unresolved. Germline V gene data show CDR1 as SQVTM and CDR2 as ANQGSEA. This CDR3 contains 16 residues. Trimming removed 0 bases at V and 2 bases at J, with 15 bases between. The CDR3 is CSVEDTLAEVTDTQYF. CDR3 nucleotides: TGCAGCGTTGAAGATACTTTGGCCGAGGTCACAGATACGCAGTATTTT.

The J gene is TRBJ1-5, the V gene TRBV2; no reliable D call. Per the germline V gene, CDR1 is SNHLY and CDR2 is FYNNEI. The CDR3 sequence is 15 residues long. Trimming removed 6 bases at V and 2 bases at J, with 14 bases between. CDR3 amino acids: CASRRLLDGNQPQHF. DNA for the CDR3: TGTGCCAGCAGGCGCCTATTAGATGGCAATCAGCCCCAGCATTTT.

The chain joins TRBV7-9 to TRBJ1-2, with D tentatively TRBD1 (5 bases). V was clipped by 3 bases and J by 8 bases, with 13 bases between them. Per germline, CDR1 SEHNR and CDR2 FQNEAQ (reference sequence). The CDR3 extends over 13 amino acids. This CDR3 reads CASSFRQHDGYTF. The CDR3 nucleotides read TGTGCCAGCAGCTTCAGACAGCATGACGGCTACACCTTC.

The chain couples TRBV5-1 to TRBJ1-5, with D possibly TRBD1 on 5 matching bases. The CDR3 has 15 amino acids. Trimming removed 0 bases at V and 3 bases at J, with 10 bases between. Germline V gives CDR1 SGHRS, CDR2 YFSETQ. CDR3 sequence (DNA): TGCGCCAGCAGCTTGGCCGGGGGAATCAATCAGCCCCAGCATTTT. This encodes CASSLAGGINQPQHF.

The CDR3 nucleotides are TGTGCCAGCAGCGCACAGGGTCGGGGCTACACCTTC. Translation gives CASSAQGRGYTF. This rearrangement joins TRBV3-1 (or the pseudogene TRBV3-2) to TRBJ1-2, with a weak D call TRBD1 (6 bases). V dropped 5 bases and J dropped 8 bases, with 12 bases sitting between them. The CDR3 length is 12 residues. Germline values: CDR1 LGHDT, CDR2 YNNKEL (reference sequence).

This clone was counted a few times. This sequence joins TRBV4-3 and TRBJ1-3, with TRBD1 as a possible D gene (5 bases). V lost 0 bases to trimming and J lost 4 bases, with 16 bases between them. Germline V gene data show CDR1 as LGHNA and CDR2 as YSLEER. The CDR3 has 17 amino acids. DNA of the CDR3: TGCGCCAGCAGCCAAGATCTAGGGCAGGGTGAAGGAAACACCATATATTTT. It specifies CASSQDLGQGEGNTIYF.

DNA for the CDR3: TGTGCCATCACCCAGGACAGGGACACTGAAGCTTTCTTT. Protein: CAITQDRDTEAFF. The chain uses TRBV10-3 and TRBJ1-1; 8 bases are a match to TRBD1. The V and J ends lost 7 bases and 3 bases, in that order; junction bases with no gene match: 4. This CDR3 spans 13 amino acids. The germline V gene has CDR1 ENHRY and CDR2 SYGVKD.